These 24 T cell receptor beta chains were sequenced from one sample in a study of CD8 T cells in ankylosing spondylitis. TCRdb reprocessed the 5' RACE reads via MiXCR and lists one record per CDR3 protein. The repertoire holds about 88,000 distinct CDR3 sequences, 27% seen once, with 55% to 75% in the top ten. Sequencing used blood, either unsorted or a sorted T cell fraction (not recorded which). These receptor sequences come from a male donor with ankylosing spondylitis or in good health (not recorded which).

This clonotype was detected only a few times. The chain is built from TRBV12-3 or TRBV12-4 and TRBJ2-3; the match to TRBD2 covers 8 bases. The CDR3 totals 15 residues. The J segment lost 4 bases and the V segment lost 6 bases, leaving 9 bases of the junction unmatched. The chain's CDR3 is CASRNSGSRPDTQYF. In DNA, the CDR3 is TGTGCCAGCAGGAACAGCGGGAGTCGCCCAGATACGCAGTATTTT.

The chain recombines TRBV7-9 with TRBJ2-3; D is uncertain. CDR1 is SEHNR, CDR2 FQNEAQ, per germline (reference sequence). V lost 2 bases, J lost 6 bases, and 12 bases lay in between. The CDR3 has 14 residues. CDR3 in DNA: TGTGCCAGCAGCTTAAGGCTTTCAGTGGATACGCAGTATTTT. This gives the protein CASSLRLSVDTQYF.

V and J are TRBV7-9 and TRBJ1-6; maybe TRBD1 (5 bases). V was shortened by 1 base and J by 8 bases, with 15 bases between the two germline ends. Germline V CDR1 and CDR2: SEHNR, FQNEAQ (reference sequence). The CDR3 length is 16 residues. This chain's CDR3 is CASSLELRQGYSPLHF. CDR3 bases: TGTGCCAGCAGCTTAGAATTACGGCAGGGATATTCACCCCTCCACTTT.

This chain connects TRBV5-1 to TRBJ2-1, with TRBD2 identical over 10 bases. The germline V gene encodes CDR1 SGHRS and CDR2 YFSETQ. V lost 0 bases to trimming and J lost 12 bases; unmatched junction nucleotides: 12. CDR3 length equals 16 residues. The CDR3 DNA reads as TGCGCCAGCAGCTTGGTGTGGACTAGCGGAGACAATCGGCAGTTCTTC. Its translation is CASSLVWTSGDNRQFF. Based on the CDR3 plus reference TRBV5-1 and TRBJ2-1, the full variable domain is KAGVTQTPRYLIKTRGQQVTLSCSPISGHRSVSWYQQTPGQGLQFLFEYFSETQRNKGNFPGRFSGRQFSNSRSEMNVSTLELGDSALYLCASSLVWTSGDNRQFFGPGTRLTVL.

This chain joins TRBV3-1 and TRBJ2-1; tentatively, D is TRBD1 (6 bases). Trimming stripped 2 bases from V and 5 bases from J, with 13 bases between. The CDR3 has 15 residues. Germline V gene data show CDR1 as LGHDT and CDR2 as YNNKEL (reference sequence). The CDR3 DNA follows: TGTGCCAGCAGCCAAATAAGACAGGCCAACAATGAGCAGTTCTTC. This encodes CASSQIRQANNEQFF.

This clonotype has just a few counts. The chain employs TRBV20-1 and TRBJ2-3, with D unresolved. Trimming removed 5 bases at V and 6 bases at J, with 9 bases between. The CDR3 sequence is 11 residues long. Germline CDR1 and CDR2: DFQATT and SNEGSKA (reference sequence). CDR3 sequence reads: CSAGKVDTQYF. CDR3 sequence (DNA): TGCAGTGCTGGTAAAGTGGATACGCAGTATTTT.

This clonotype appeared a few times. The V call is TRBV5-1, the J call TRBJ2-4, with 7 bases that match TRBD1. Germline CDR1 reads SGHRS; CDR2 reads YFSETQ. This CDR3 comprises 12 residues. J lost 10 bases, V lost 4 bases, and 5 bases had no gene match. CDR3 nucleotides: TGCGCCAGCAGCGGAGACAGGGAGATTCAGTACTTC. Translated: CASSGDREIQYF.

This clonotype was detected a few times. This rearrangement joins TRBV5-1 to TRBJ2-3; D gene uncertain. The germline V gene has CDR1 SGHRS and CDR2 YFSETQ. The CDR3 is 13 residues long. Trimming removed 0 bases from V and 0 bases from J, with 2 bases in between. CDR3 region: CASSLASTDTQYF. The CDR3 coding sequence is TGCGCCAGCAGCTTGGCTAGCACAGATACGCAGTATTTT.

The sample holds a few counts of this clonotype. The CDR3 loop is CASSGTAGEGTSTDTQYF. The CDR3 DNA is TGTGCCAGCAGCGGTACTGCCGGGGAGGGTACGAGCACAGATACGCAGTATTTT. The genes are TRBV11-1 and TRBJ2-3; 7 nucleotides match TRBD2. Germline trimming cut 5 bases from V and 0 bases from J; bases unmatched to any gene: 14. This CDR3 is 18 amino acids long. In germline, CDR1 is SGHAT, CDR2 FQDESV (reference sequence). Together with reference TRBV11-1 and TRBJ2-3, the CDR3 gives the full variable domain: EAEVAQSPRYKITEKSQAVAFWCDPISGHATLYWYRQILGQGPELLVQFQDESVVDDSQLPKDRFSAERLKGVDSTLKIQPAELGDSAMYLCASSGTAGEGTSTDTQYFGPGTRLTVL.

This clonotype was counted many times. The rearrangement links TRBV5-1 to TRBJ2-5, with D possibly matching TRBD2 (5 bases). The CDR3 runs 13 residues. V was shortened by 4 bases and J by 5 bases, with 12 bases between the two germline ends. CDR1 and CDR2 (germline): SGHRS, YFSETQ. The CDR3 region is CASSTAGVETQYF. Written as DNA, the CDR3 is TGCGCCAGCAGCACGGCCGGGGTGGAGACCCAGTACTTC.

Only a few counts were recorded for this clonotype. This chain joins TRBV7-9 and TRBJ2-3; 10 nucleotides match TRBD1. Germline CDR1 and CDR2: SEHNR and FQNEAQ (reference sequence). This CDR3 is 16 amino acids long. Trimming removed 3 bases from V and 2 bases from J; junction bases left unmatched: 5. CDR3 sequence reads: CASSFDRGQYTDTQYF. Written as DNA, the CDR3 is TGTGCCAGCAGCTTCGACAGGGGGCAATACACAGATACGCAGTATTTT.

This rearrangement joins TRBV5-1 to TRBJ1-2, with D hard to call. The CDR3 has 15 residues. In germline, CDR1 is SGHRS, CDR2 YFSETQ. Trimming shortened V by 9 bases and J by 8 bases, and 26 bases separated the two germline ends. The CDR3 DNA reads as TGCGCCACAGCCGGTACAACCCTACTAACTATCGGCTACACCTTC. It specifies CATAGTTLLTIGYTF.

The genes are TRBV6-4 and TRBJ2-1, with 8 bases lining up with TRBD2. The CDR3 is 15 amino acids. Germline trimming cut 3 bases from V and 6 bases from J; bases unmatched to any gene: 7. CDR1 MRHNA and CDR2 SNTAGT come from the germline V gene. The CDR3 here is CASSEEGLAGNEQFF. The CDR3 region has the DNA TGTGCCAGCAGTGAAGAGGGGCTAGCGGGCAATGAGCAGTTCTTC.

This chain joins TRBV20-1 and TRBJ1-1; unclear D gene. Trimming took off 0 bases at V and 10 bases at J, with 15 bases between the two ends. Per the germline V gene, CDR1 is DFQATT and CDR2 is SNEGSKA (reference sequence). This CDR3 has 13 amino acids. The CDR3 protein is CSARDFGFWGAFF. In DNA, the CDR3 is TGCAGTGCTAGAGATTTCGGGTTTTGGGGAGCTTTCTTT.

This clonotype was seen only once. The V and J genes are TRBV12-3 or TRBV12-4 and TRBJ1-1; perhaps TRBD1 as D (6 bases). V was shortened by 6 bases and J by 4 bases, with 15 bases between the two germline ends. The CDR3 runs 14 residues. The CDR3 loop is CASREGGSSTEAFF. Here the CDR3 DNA reads TGTGCCAGCAGGGAAGGGGGTTCTTCCACTGAAGCTTTCTTT.

The chain joins TRBV20-1 to TRBJ1-5; 9 nucleotides match TRBD1. J lost 6 bases, V lost 6 bases, and 6 bases had no gene match. This CDR3 contains 13 residues. Germline V CDR1 and CDR2: DFQATT, SNEGSKA (reference sequence). The CDR3 region is CSAATGGRQPQHF. In DNA, the CDR3 is TGCAGTGCGGCGACAGGGGGACGTCAGCCCCAGCATTTT.

The chain joins TRBV20-1 to TRBJ2-2; TRBD1 might be the D (6 bases). CDR1 and CDR2 from the germline V gene are DFQATT and SNEGSKA (reference sequence). The CDR3 extends over 16 amino acids. V lost 2 bases and J 1 base, leaving 14 bases between the germline ends. CDR3 protein: CSARRPGAMNTGELFF. CDR3 sequence (DNA): TGCAGTGCTAGAAGACCAGGGGCCATGAACACCGGGGAGCTGTTTTTT.

In this sample, this clonotype turned up a few times. V and J are TRBV19 and TRBJ2-3, with 8 bases that match TRBD1. Germline trimming cut 10 bases from V and 5 bases from J; bases unmatched to any gene: 11. The CDR3 loop spans 14 amino acids. Germline CDR1 and CDR2: LNHDA and SQIVND (reference sequence). The CDR3 DNA reads TGTGCCACCGACCAGGGGGCGATCGAAGATACGCAGTATTTT. Protein: CATDQGAIEDTQYF.

This clonotype was detected only a few times. The chain employs TRBV5-1 and TRBJ1-1; D may be TRBD1 (6 bases). Germline-derived CDR1 and CDR2 are SGHRS and YFSETQ. The CDR3 spans 13 residues. Trimming removed 2 bases from V and 5 bases from J, with 10 bases in between. CDR3 sequence: CASSFGQRTEAFF. In DNA, the CDR3 is TGCGCCAGCAGCTTCGGACAGCGGACTGAAGCTTTCTTT.

This clonotype has only one observation. The genes are TRBV20-1 and TRBJ2-5, with D perhaps TRBD1 (5 bases). The CDR3 extends over 10 amino acids. Germline V gives CDR1 DFQATT, CDR2 SNEGSKA (reference sequence). DNA of the CDR3: TGCACCGCCGACAGAGCTGGGGTGTACTTC. It is translated as CTADRAGVYF.

The genes are TRBV12-3 or TRBV12-4 and TRBJ2-5; a weak D match, TRBD2 (6 bases). The CDR3 covers 15 residues. V was shortened by 3 bases and J by 5 bases, with 16 bases between the two germline ends. CDR3 in DNA: TGTGCCAGCAGTTTGACGCATGTGACTAGGGAGACCCAGTACTTC. Protein product: CASSLTHVTRETQYF.

This clonotype was observed a handful of times. CDR3 in amino acids: CATQSGGPGEQYV. The CDR3 region has the DNA TGTGCCACCCAGAGCGGCGGGCCGGGAGAGCAGTACGTC. V and J are TRBV24-1 and TRBJ2-7; D is possibly TRBD2 (5 bases). With 9 bases removed from V and 7 bases from J, the gap between germline ends came to 18 bases. This CDR3 spans 13 amino acids. CDR1 is KGHDR and CDR2 is SFDVKD in the germline V gene.

In its sample, this clonotype was seen many times. This chain connects TRBV5-1 to TRBJ1-6; D is unclear. Germline CDR1 is SGHRS and CDR2 is YFSETQ. The CDR3 runs to 15 residues. The V gene lost 0 bases and the J gene lost 1 base, with 5 bases spanning the gap. The CDR3 coding sequence is TGCGCCAGCAGCTTGGACCTATCCTATAATTCACCCCTCCACTTT. It encodes CASSLDLSYNSPLHF.

This clonotype has more than one count but fewer than ten. The rearrangement links TRBV20-1 to TRBJ1-5, with 10 bases lining up with TRBD1. The CDR3 length is 16 residues. From germline, CDR1 is DFQATT and CDR2 SNEGSKA (reference sequence). The trim removed 0 bases at V and 2 bases at J, leaving 4 bases unmatched. CDR3 sequence: CSARDAGTGGNQPQHF. CDR3 nucleotide sequence: TGCAGTGCTAGAGATGCGGGGACAGGGGGCAATCAGCCCCAGCATTTT.